The T cell receptor beta chain under discussion was sequenced for a study of a mutant IDH1 vaccine in newly diagnosed glioma. Study-level background: Patients had received radiotherapy, temozolomide, or both previously, most receiving both. The study, taken as a whole, reports: The vaccine induced immune responses, and these occurred in around 93% of patients. Seemingly, pseudoprogression had no relation to changes in the top peripheral T cell clonotypes.

The CDR3 spans 16 residues. CDR1 and CDR2 from the germline V gene are GTSNPN and SVGIG (reference sequence). J was trimmed by 4 bases and V by 2 bases; bases with no gene match: 9. This clone has a single count. Its specificity is not known. Time point given: baseline, week 1 (first vaccination visit). As to treatment: pre-vaccination baseline after standard-of-care therapy. Donors harbored newly found WHO grade 3 or 4 IDH1-mutant, ATRX-lost astrocytomas. Assay: immunoSEQ multiplex PCR; the TCRdb copy retains only in-frame clones and omits some. Of around 56,000 clones in the sample, 75% to 95% were seen once.

The source of this sequence is a middle-aged man with glioma. Sequencing was performed on PBMCs, taken from a glioma patient treated with radiotherapy, temozolomide or both. The chain carries TRBV30 and TRBJ2-5; 11 bases align to TRBD2. The CDR3 sequence: CAWSRPRTSGRETQYF. The CDR3 region has the DNA TGTGCCTGGAGTCGCCCCCGAACTAGCGGGAGAGAGACCCAGTACTTC.